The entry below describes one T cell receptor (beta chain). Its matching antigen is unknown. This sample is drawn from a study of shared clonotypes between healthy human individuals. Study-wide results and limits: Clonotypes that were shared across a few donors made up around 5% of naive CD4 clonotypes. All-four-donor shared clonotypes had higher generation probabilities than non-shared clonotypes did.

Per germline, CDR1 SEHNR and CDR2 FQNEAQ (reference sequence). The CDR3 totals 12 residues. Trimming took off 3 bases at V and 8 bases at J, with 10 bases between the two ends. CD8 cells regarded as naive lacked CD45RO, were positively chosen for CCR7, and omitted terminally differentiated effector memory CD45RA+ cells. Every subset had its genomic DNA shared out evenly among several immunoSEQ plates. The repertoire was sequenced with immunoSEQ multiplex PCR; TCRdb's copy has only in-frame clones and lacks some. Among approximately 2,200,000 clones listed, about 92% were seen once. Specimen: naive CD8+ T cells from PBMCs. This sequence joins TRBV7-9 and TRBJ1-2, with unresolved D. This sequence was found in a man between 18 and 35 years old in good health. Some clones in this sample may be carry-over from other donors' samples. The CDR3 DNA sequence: TGTGCCAGCAGCTTCGGGTTGGAGGGCTACACCTTC. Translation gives CASSFGLEGYTF.